Each of the 10 T cell receptor beta chains below was sequenced from the same sample in a study of blood T cell repertoires in COVID-19. Assay used: immunoSEQ multiplex PCR; TCRdb lists only in-frame clones, some missing. The repertoire has 75,000 to 95,000 clones, about 71% of them found once; the top ten carry about 22%. Input material: peripheral blood. The source is a woman in her fifties or sixties in a cohort sampled during active or convalescent COVID-19.

This chain uses TRBV7-3 with TRBJ1-1, with D possibly matching TRBD1 (5 bases). The CDR3 sequence is 13 residues long. Per the germline V gene, CDR1 is SGHTA and CDR2 is FQGTGA. V lost 2 bases and J 4 bases, leaving 8 bases between the germline ends. The CDR3 DNA sequence: TGTGCCAGCAGCTTACAGGGAGGCACTGAAGCTTTCTTT. Translation: CASSLQGGTEAFF. Drawing the rest from reference TRBV7-3 and TRBJ1-1, the complete variable domain is GAGVSQTPSNKVTEKGKYVELRCDPISGHTALYWYRQSLGQGPEFLIYFQGTGAADDSGLPNDRFFAVRPEGSVSTLKIQRTERGDSAVYLCASSLQGGTEAFFGQGTRLTVV.

V usage is TRBV19 and J usage is TRBJ1-1, with D possibly TRBD1 on 5 matching bases. V was trimmed by 3 bases and J by 1 base, leaving 9 bases between them. Germline assignment: CDR1 LNHDA and CDR2 SQIVND (reference sequence). The CDR3 is 14 residues long. CDR3 region: CASSIYRKNTEAFF. The CDR3 DNA sequence: TGTGCCAGTAGTATCTACAGGAAGAACACTGAAGCTTTCTTT. The complete variable domain, with remaining parts taken from reference TRBV19 and TRBJ1-1, reads DGGITQSPKYLFRKEGQNVTLSCEQNLNHDAMYWYRQDPGQGLRLIYYSQIVNDFQKGDIAEGYSVSREKKESFPLTVTSAQKNPTAFYLCASSIYRKNTEAFFGQGTRLTVV.

This chain joins TRBV4-2 and TRBJ2-7; 11 bases agree with TRBD1. The CDR3 covers 18 residues. Germline loops: CDR1 LGHNA, CDR2 YNFKEQ. V dropped 3 bases and J dropped 0; count of bases not matched to a gene: 10. This CDR3 reads CASSHPGQGVPSSYEQYF. The CDR3 region has the DNA TGTGCCAGCAGCCACCCGGGACAGGGGGTCCCGAGCTCCTACGAGCAGTACTTC.

In its sample, this clone was seen once. This chain uses TRBV28 with TRBJ2-2; maybe TRBD1 (5 bases). Germline loops: CDR1 MDHEN, CDR2 SYDVKM. The CDR3 spans 14 residues. Trimming took off 1 base at V and 8 bases at J, with 11 bases between the two ends. The chain's CDR3 is CASSLSAGKGELFF. The DNA for the CDR3 is TGTGCCAGCAGTTTATCCGCAGGGAAGGGGGAGCTGTTTTTT.

Only a few counts were recorded for this clone. The V gene is TRBV30, the J gene TRBJ1-6; 8 bases match TRBD1. The V and J ends lost 8 bases and 9 bases, in that order; junction bases with no gene match: 21. CDR3 length equals 17 residues. Germline V lookup: CDR1 GTSNPN, CDR2 SVGIG (reference sequence). As DNA, the CDR3 is TGTGCCGGAGAGAAGAGGACAGGGTTAGATTGGGGTTCACCCCTCCACTTT. It is translated as CAGEKRTGLDWGSPLHF.

The rearrangement joins TRBV6-6 to TRBJ1-1; 7 nucleotides match TRBD1. The CDR3 consists of 13 residues. V dropped 3 bases and J dropped 7; count of bases not matched to a gene: 5. Germline values: CDR1 MNHNY, CDR2 SVGAGI (reference sequence). CDR3 in DNA: TGTGCCAGCAGTTATTACCGGGACAGTGAAGCTTTCTTT. The encoded protein is CASSYYRDSEAFF.

CDR3 DNA sequence: TGTGCCAGCAGCTGGCCGGGACTTCGCACAGATACGCAGTATTTT. Translating gives CASSWPGLRTDTQYF. The chain uses TRBV11-2 and TRBJ2-3, with a tentative D call TRBD2 (6 bases). Germline values: CDR1 SGHAT, CDR2 FQNNGV. V was pared by 4 bases and J by 1 base, with 12 bases between. The CDR3 has 15 amino acids.

The chain couples TRBV6-5 to TRBJ2-1; D may be TRBD1 (6 bases). V was trimmed by 0 bases and J by 10 bases, leaving 10 bases between them. The CDR3 spans 13 residues. Germline assignment: CDR1 MNHEY and CDR2 SVGAGI. CDR3 amino acids: CASSYSTDREQFF. The CDR3 DNA is TGTGCCAGCAGTTACTCGACAGACAGGGAGCAGTTCTTC.

The chain links TRBV29-1 to TRBJ2-3; 7 bases agree with TRBD1. The CDR3 has 13 amino acids. Trimming removed 5 bases from V and 2 bases from J; junction bases left unmatched: 4. Germline CDR1 and CDR2: SQVTM and ANQGSEA. The CDR3 DNA follows: TGCAGCGTTAACAGGGGCAACACAGATACGCAGTATTTT. Translated: CSVNRGNTDTQYF.

In this sample, this clone turned up a few times. The chain has TRBV19 and TRBJ2-1; 7 bases are shared with TRBD1. J lost 4 bases, V lost 5 bases, and 5 bases had no gene match. Germline V gene sequence: CDR1 LNHDA, CDR2 SQIVND (reference sequence). CDR3 size: 14 residues. CDR3 amino acids: CASSREGQYNEQFF. CDR3 coding DNA: TGTGCCAGTAGTCGCGAGGGACAGTACAATGAGCAGTTCTTC.